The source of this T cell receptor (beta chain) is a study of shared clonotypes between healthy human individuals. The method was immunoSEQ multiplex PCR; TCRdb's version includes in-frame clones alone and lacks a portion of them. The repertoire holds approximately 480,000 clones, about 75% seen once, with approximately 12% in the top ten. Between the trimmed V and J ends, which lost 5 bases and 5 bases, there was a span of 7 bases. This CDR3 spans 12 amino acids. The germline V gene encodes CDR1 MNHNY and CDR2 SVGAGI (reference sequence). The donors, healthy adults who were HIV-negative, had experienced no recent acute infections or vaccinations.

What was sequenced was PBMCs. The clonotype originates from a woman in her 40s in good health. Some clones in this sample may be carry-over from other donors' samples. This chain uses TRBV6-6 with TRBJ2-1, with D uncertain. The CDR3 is CASSKSNNEQFF. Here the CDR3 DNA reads TGTGCCAGCAGTAAATCAAACAATGAGCAGTTCTTC.